The 21 T cell receptor beta chains in this list originate from one sample, sequenced in a study of beta chain features in type 1 diabetes. Expressed TCRB transcripts got sequenced, as all isolated RNA was reverse transcribed. TCRdb's copy holds only in-frame clones and misses some; the assay was immunoSEQ multiplex PCR. The sample lists under 550,000 clones, over 10% seen once, with about 0.045% in the top ten. The sequenced sample consisted of naive CD4+ T cells from blood. The source of these receptors is a woman in her late teens or twenties in good health.

About this clone: Other DNA sequences in the same sample also yield this CDR3. The rearrangement uses TRBV5-1 and TRBJ1-2; D is ambiguous. Trimming stripped 4 bases from V and 0 bases from J, with 10 bases between. This CDR3 is built from 14 residues. The germline V gene encodes CDR1 SGHRS and CDR2 YFSETQ. The CDR3 nucleotides are TGCGCCAGCAGCCCCGGGCAGCCTAACTATGGCTACACCTTC. Its protein is CASSPGQPNYGYTF.

This clone was seen a handful of times. This rearrangement joins TRBV15 to TRBJ2-5, with TRBD1 identical over 11 bases. With 3 bases clipped from V and 4 bases from J, the junction kept 4 bases outside the gene matches. In germline, CDR1 is LNHNV, CDR2 YYDKDF (reference sequence). There are 15 residues in the CDR3. The CDR3 region is CATSRDRGHGETQYF. CDR3 in DNA: TGTGCCACCAGCAGGGACAGGGGGCATGGAGAGACCCAGTACTTC.

The CDR3 coding sequence is TGTGCCAGCAGCCAAGGGGCCTCTGGGCAGTTCTTC. Protein: CASSQGASGQFF. The gene calls are TRBV4-2 and TRBJ2-1, with unresolved D. CDR1 LGHNA and CDR2 YNFKEQ come from the germline V gene. This CDR3 is built from 12 residues. Trimming removed 1 base from V and 12 bases from J, with 10 bases in between.

This sequence joins TRBV30 and TRBJ1-2; unclear D gene. Germline assignment: CDR1 GTSNPN and CDR2 SVGIG (reference sequence). Trimming left V 0 bases short and J 7 bases short, with 9 bases between. The CDR3 loop spans 12 amino acids. In nucleotides, the CDR3 is TGTGCCTGGAGTGTTGCGGGAGCTGGCTACACCTTC. It codes for CAWSVAGAGYTF.

This clone was counted between two and nine times. The rearrangement links TRBV30 to TRBJ2-7; D perhaps matches TRBD2 (6 bases). V lost 5 bases, J lost 9 bases, and 20 bases lay in between. Germline V gene lookup returns CDR1 GTSNPN and CDR2 SVGIG (reference sequence). CDR3 length: 13 amino acids. CDR3 in amino acids: CAWSPSGLVGQYF. The CDR3 bases are TGTGCCTGGTCCCCAAGCGGGCTAGTCGGGCAGTACTTC.

This clone was detected only a few times. The CDR3 loop reads CASMAAYNEQFF. The CDR3 nucleotides are TGTGCCAGCATGGCGGCGTACAATGAGCAGTTCTTC. The chain recombines TRBV6-6 with TRBJ2-1; D is unclear. Germline V CDR1 and CDR2: MNHNY, SVGAGI (reference sequence). The CDR3 consists of 12 residues. With 7 bases removed from V and 4 bases from J, the gap between germline ends came to 8 bases.

This clone was counted a few times. The V and J genes are TRBV6-5 and TRBJ1-1; D call uncertain. Germline V gives CDR1 MNHEY, CDR2 SVGAGI. Trimming cost V 5 bases and J 11 bases, with 12 bases left between them. The CDR3 contains 11 residues. The CDR3 nucleotides are TGTGCCAGCAGTGACGGTGGGAAGGCTTTCTTT. It is translated as CASSDGGKAFF.

This clone was counted a few times. The chain joins TRBV29-1 to TRBJ1-2; D is perhaps TRBD1 (5 bases). CDR1 is SQVTM, CDR2 ANQGSEA, per germline. Trimming took 0 bases from V and 6 from J, leaving 11 bases between them. The CDR3 covers 13 residues. The CDR3 DNA is TGCAGCGTTGAAGATCCGGGCAGGGATGGCTACACCTTC. It encodes CSVEDPGRDGYTF. The full variable domain, completed using reference TRBV29-1 and TRBJ1-2, is SAVISQKPSRDICQRGTSLTIQCQVDSQVTMMFWYRQQPGQSLTLIATANQGSEATYESGFVIDKFPISRPNLTFSTLTVSNMSPEDSSIYLCSVEDPGRDGYTFGSGTRLTVV.

This chain links TRBV7-9 with TRBJ2-3; D remains unclear. The CDR3 loop spans 14 amino acids. Deletions cut 2 bases from V and 6 bases from J, with 12 bases between. From germline, CDR1 is SEHNR and CDR2 FQNEAQ (reference sequence). CDR3 in amino acids: CASSLFAIGDTQYF. As DNA, the CDR3 is TGTGCCAGCAGCTTATTCGCGATAGGCGATACGCAGTATTTT.

The V call is TRBV5-1, the J call TRBJ1-1; no reliable D call. Germline CDR1 reads SGHRS; CDR2 reads YFSETQ. V lost 0 bases and J lost 1, with 10 bases in between. The CDR3 runs to 15 residues. In nucleotides, the CDR3 is TGCGCCAGCAGCTTGGTTCTGGGCACGAACACTGAAGCTTTCTTT. Its protein is CASSLVLGTNTEAFF.

V is TRBV27 and J is TRBJ2-7; either TRBD1 or TRBD2 may supply D (6 bases each). This CDR3 is 14 amino acids long. Germline V lookup: CDR1 MNHEY, CDR2 SMNVEV (reference sequence). V shed 8 bases and J shed 5 bases, with 19 bases lying between them. CDR3 coding DNA: TGTGCCAGCCGTTCCCCGGGGGCTACGGACGAGCAGTACTTC. Residues: CASRSPGATDEQYF.

This clone was observed a handful of times. The V call is TRBV27, the J call TRBJ1-2, with 8 positions matching TRBD1. V was clipped by 4 bases and J by 8 bases; unmatched bases: 12. Per the germline V gene, CDR1 is MNHEY and CDR2 is SMNVEV (reference sequence). The CDR3 extends over 15 amino acids. CDR3 DNA: TGTGCCAGCAGTTCTAATCCCGGACAGGGTAGGGGCTACACCTTC. Its protein is CASSSNPGQGRGYTF.

This sequence joins TRBV19 and TRBJ2-2; 7 nucleotides match TRBD1. CDR3 size: 14 residues. Germline V lookup: CDR1 LNHDA, CDR2 SQIVND (reference sequence). The V segment lost 7 bases and the J segment 3 bases; nucleotides outside the gene matches: 5. The CDR3 DNA is TGTGCCAGTACCCGACAGGGTTACACCGGGGAGCTGTTTTTT. It is translated as CASTRQGYTGELFF. Looking up the rest from reference TRBV19 and TRBJ2-2 gives the full variable domain: DGGITQSPKYLFRKEGQNVTLSCEQNLNHDAMYWYRQDPGQGLRLIYYSQIVNDFQKGDIAEGYSVSREKKESFPLTVTSAQKNPTAFYLCASTRQGYTGELFFGEGSRLTVL.

This clone has only a few counts. The chain couples TRBV6-6 to TRBJ2-7, with 7 nucleotides matching TRBD2. V lost 4 bases to trimming and J lost 7 bases; unmatched junction nucleotides: 16. This CDR3 comprises 16 residues. From germline, CDR1 is MNHNY and CDR2 SVGAGI (reference sequence). CDR3 amino acids: CASSSLLAGVPREQYF. DNA for the CDR3: TGTGCCAGCAGTTCGCTTCTGGCGGGAGTCCCTAGGGAGCAGTACTTC.

Comment on this clone: Mismatch with germline at one junction end may stem from a read error. The V and J genes are TRBV2 and TRBJ2-5; TRBD1 matches 10 bases. Germline loops: CDR1 SNHLY, CDR2 FYNNEI. The CDR3 length is 14 residues. CDR3 sequence reads: CASREGQGGETQYF. Here the CDR3 DNA reads TGTGCCAGCAGGGAAGGACAGGGGGGGGAGACCCAGTACTTC.

Concerning this clone: This specimen includes other DNA sequences encoding the same CDR3. The rearrangement joins TRBV18 to TRBJ2-5; D not certain. V shed 3 bases and J shed 5 bases, with 10 bases lying between them. Germline V gene lookup returns CDR1 KGHSH and CDR2 LQKENI. CDR3 length equals 13 residues. In DNA form, the CDR3 reads TGTGCCAGCTCACCGGGTCTCGGGGAGACCCAGTACTTC. Translating it yields CASSPGLGETQYF.

The rearrangement uses TRBV19 and TRBJ2-2; a weak D match, TRBD1 (5 bases). Germline CDR1 and CDR2: LNHDA and SQIVND (reference sequence). CDR3 length: 15 residues. Between the trimmed V and J ends, which lost 7 bases and 1 base, there was a span of 13 bases. The CDR3 bases are TGTGCCAGTAAGGCAGGGATGGTGAACACCGGGGAGCTGTTTTTT. It translates to CASKAGMVNTGELFF. Variable domain in full (rest from reference TRBV19 and TRBJ2-2): DGGITQSPKYLFRKEGQNVTLSCEQNLNHDAMYWYRQDPGQGLRLIYYSQIVNDFQKGDIAEGYSVSREKKESFPLTVTSAQKNPTAFYLCASKAGMVNTGELFFGEGSRLTVL.

The CDR3 coding sequence is TGTGCCAGCAGTGCTTTTGGCAGGAATATACCGCAAGAGACCCAGTACTTC. The encoded protein is CASSAFGRNIPQETQYF. The V and J genes are TRBV2 and TRBJ2-5; no reliable D call. This CDR3 is 17 amino acids long. The V end lost 4 bases, the J end lost 2 bases, and 20 bases lay between the germline ends. Germline V gene sequence: CDR1 SNHLY, CDR2 FYNNEI. The full variable domain, with the rest looked up from reference TRBV2 and TRBJ2-5, is EPEVTQTPSHQVTQMGQEVILRCVPISNHLYFYWYRQILGQKVEFLVSFYNNEISEKSEIFDDQFSVERPDGSNFTLKIRSTKLEDSAMYFCASSAFGRNIPQETQYFGPGTRLLVL.

This clone showed up just a few times. The gene calls are TRBV15 and TRBJ1-2; maybe TRBD1 (5 bases). Germline CDR1 is LNHNV and CDR2 is YYDKDF (reference sequence). Trimming cost V 0 bases and J 0 bases, with 8 bases left between them. There are 15 residues in the CDR3. The CDR3 spells CATSRDRATNYGYTF. In DNA form, the CDR3 reads TGTGCCACCAGCAGAGACAGGGCTACTAACTATGGCTACACCTTC.

This clone was counted between two and nine times. The J gene is TRBJ2-5, the V gene TRBV28; D call uncertain. The germline gives CDR1 MDHEN, CDR2 SYDVKM. The CDR3 consists of 14 residues. Between the trimmed V and J ends, which lost 5 bases and 4 bases, there was a span of 14 bases. The CDR3 region is CASSRPLVAETQYF. CDR3 sequence (DNA): TGTGCCAGCAGTCGGCCTCTAGTAGCAGAGACCCAGTACTTC.

This clone was counted between two and nine times. The rearrangement uses TRBV19 and TRBJ2-1; maybe TRBD1 (6 bases). The V end lost 2 bases, the J end lost 15 bases, and 17 bases lay between the germline ends. The length of the CDR3 is 13 residues. Germline V gene sequence: CDR1 LNHDA, CDR2 SQIVND (reference sequence). For the CDR3, the DNA is TGTGCCAGTAGTATATCCGGGGCAGGGGTTGCGTTCTTC. Encoded protein: CASSISGAGVAFF.